What follows are 10 T cell receptor beta chains derived from one specimen sequenced in a study of blood T cell repertoires in COVID-19. The method was immunoSEQ multiplex PCR; TCRdb's version includes in-frame clones alone and lacks a portion of them. The table records fewer than 250,000 clones, 89% of them present only once. The specimen was peripheral blood. These receptors came from a man in his fifties or sixties who had recovered from COVID-19.

This sequence joins TRBV28 and TRBJ1-5, with a tentative D call TRBD1 (5 bases). Trimming removed 1 base from V and 4 bases from J, with 8 bases in between. CDR1 is MDHEN and CDR2 is SYDVKM in the germline V gene. CDR3 length: 14 residues. The DNA for the CDR3 is TGTGCCAGCAGTTTATTAAGGGGAAATCAGCCCCAGCATTTT. It encodes CASSLLRGNQPQHF.

The chain is built from TRBV28 and TRBJ2-3, with 10 positions matching TRBD1. Per germline, CDR1 MDHEN and CDR2 SYDVKM. This CDR3 has 15 residues. V shed 7 bases, J shed 6 bases, and the junction held 10 bases outside the gene matches. The CDR3 loop reads CASNPDRGRGDTQYF. The CDR3 DNA reads TGTGCCAGCAACCCCGACAGGGGGCGCGGGGATACGCAGTATTTT.

The chain employs TRBV5-4 and TRBJ2-5; D may be TRBD2 (5 bases). In germline, CDR1 is SGHNT, CDR2 YYREEE (reference sequence). This CDR3 is built from 15 residues. V was pared by 0 bases and J by 1 base, with 10 bases between. This chain's CDR3 is CASSLAVGVQETQYF. The CDR3 DNA follows: TGTGCCAGCAGCTTGGCCGTCGGGGTCCAAGAGACCCAGTACTTC.

This chain joins TRBV7-2 and TRBJ2-2; 7 bases fit TRBD1. The CDR3 spans 15 residues. Per germline, CDR1 SGHTA and CDR2 FQGNSA. Trimming cost V 2 bases and J 10 bases; bases outside gene matches: 10. CDR3 bases: TGTGCCAGCAGCTTACAGGGGGTTTGGCTAGCGGAGCTGTTTTTT. Translation gives CASSLQGVWLAELFF. Full variable domain (remainder filled in from reference TRBV7-2 and TRBJ2-2): GAGVSQSPSNKVTEKGKDVELRCDPISGHTALYWYRQSLGQGLEFLIYFQGNSAPDKSGLPSDRFSAERTGGSVSTLTIQRTQQEDSAVYLCASSLQGVWLAELFFGEGSRLTVL.

The chain combines TRBV28 with TRBJ1-1; D is perhaps TRBD1 (6 bases). CDR3 size: 15 residues. V shed 4 bases and J shed 8 bases, with 20 bases lying between them. Germline CDR1 MDHEN, CDR2 SYDVKM. DNA of the CDR3: TGTGCCAGCAGTTCCGGGGACATTCGGAAGGAAGAAGCTTTCTTT. This sequence encodes CASSSGDIRKEEAFF.

The CDR3 sequence: CASSRDSREYF. The CDR3 DNA reads as TGTGCCAGTTCCAGGGACTCCCGCGAGTATTTT. The chain combines TRBV2 with TRBJ2-3, with D possibly TRBD2 on 6 matching bases. V gave up 9 bases and J gave up 13 bases, with 17 bases separating them. The CDR3 spans 11 residues. Germline V lookup: CDR1 SNHLY, CDR2 FYNNEI.

The genes are TRBV7-8 and TRBJ2-1; 13 bases align to TRBD2. With V trimmed by 7 bases and J by 5 bases, 2 bases remained unmatched. Germline V gene data show CDR1 as SGHVS and CDR2 as FQNEAQ. This CDR3 is built from 14 residues. CDR3: CASTGTSGNNEQFF. The CDR3 nucleotides are TGTGCCAGCACGGGGACTAGCGGGAACAATGAGCAGTTCTTC.

The CDR3 bases are TGTGCCAGCAGCTTGCGGCGGGGGGGGTACAATGAGCAGTTCTTC. Translation gives CASSLRRGGYNEQFF. The chain employs TRBV11-1 and TRBJ2-1; 9 bases fit TRBD2. Germline assignment: CDR1 SGHAT and CDR2 FQDESV (reference sequence). The ends lost 3 bases at V and 4 bases at J; junction bases unmatched: 4. CDR3 size: 15 residues.

The chain combines TRBV7-2 with TRBJ1-5; no definite D call. The CDR3 is 15 residues long. Trimming cost V 2 bases and J 7 bases, with 15 bases left between them. Germline values: CDR1 SGHTA, CDR2 FQGNSA. The CDR3 loop is CASSLFPGIGQPQHF. CDR3 in DNA: TGTGCCAGCAGCTTATTCCCGGGAATCGGACAGCCCCAGCATTTT.

In nucleotides, the CDR3 is TGTGCCAGTAGTGACCGGGATAGCTCCTACAATGAGCAGTTCTTC. Residues: CASSDRDSSYNEQFF. The chain employs TRBV19 and TRBJ2-1, with D possibly being TRBD2 (5 bases). The ends were cut back, 5 bases at V and 0 bases at J, with 11 bases in the middle. This CDR3 contains 15 residues. Germline V gene data show CDR1 as LNHDA and CDR2 as SQIVND (reference sequence).